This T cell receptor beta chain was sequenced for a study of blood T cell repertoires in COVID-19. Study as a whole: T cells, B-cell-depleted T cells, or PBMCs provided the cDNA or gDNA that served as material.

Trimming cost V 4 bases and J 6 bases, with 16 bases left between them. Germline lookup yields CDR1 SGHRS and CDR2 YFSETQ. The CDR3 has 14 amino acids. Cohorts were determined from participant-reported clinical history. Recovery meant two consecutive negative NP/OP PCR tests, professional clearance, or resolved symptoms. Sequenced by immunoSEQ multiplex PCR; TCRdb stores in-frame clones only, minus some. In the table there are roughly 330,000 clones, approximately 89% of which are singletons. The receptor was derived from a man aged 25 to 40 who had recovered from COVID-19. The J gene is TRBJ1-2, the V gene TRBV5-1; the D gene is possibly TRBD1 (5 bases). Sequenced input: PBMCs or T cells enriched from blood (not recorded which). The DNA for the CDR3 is TGCGCCAGCAGCGACCCGGGACTGTTACATGGCTACACCTTC. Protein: CASSDPGLLHGYTF.